Below are 30 T cell receptor beta chains sequenced from a single sample in a study of post-analysis software for immune sequencing data (dated by TCRdb to between 2014 and 2017). Points the paper makes about the study in general: Significantly higher frequencies in patients than in controls were found for a handful of TRBV segments, including TRBV5-6, TRBV5-1 and TRBV20-1.

The protocol used for the library was PCR. Sequencer: Illumina HiSeq 2500. Unique molecular identifiers were incorporated into TCR beta cDNA libraries to reduce PCR and sequencing biases. TCRdb ran its own pipeline on the public reads, namely fastp trimming at Q25 and MiXCR clone calling, and kept in-frame beta chains. For every CDR3 protein sequence, its rows merge into one entry that carries the most common genes and DNA. For this sample the table gives more than 450,000 distinct CDR3 sequences, of which under 40% were detected only once. The top ten constitute approximately 6% of the sample. These TCRs' antigens remain unknown. The sample consisted of blood. These receptors originate from a girl between 2 and 17 years old with multiple sclerosis.

The rearrangement joins TRBV14 to TRBJ1-4; no clear D gene. The CDR3 contains 12 residues. V dropped 0 bases and J dropped 7 bases, with 3 bases sitting between them. Looked up from germline, CDR1 is SGHDN and CDR2 is FVKESK. CDR3 in amino acids: CASSQDSEKLFF. As DNA, the CDR3 is TGTGCCAGCAGCCAAGATTCTGAAAAACTGTTTTTT.

The rearrangement uses TRBV7-2 and TRBJ2-1; D is unclear. V lost 2 bases, J lost 2 bases, and 10 bases lay in between. CDR1 is SGHTA, CDR2 FQGNSA, per germline. The CDR3 loop spans 15 amino acids. The CDR3 protein is CASSLNARTYNEQFF. The CDR3 region has the DNA TGTGCCAGCAGCTTAAATGCCCGAACCTACAATGAGCAGTTCTTC.

This chain connects TRBV15 to TRBJ1-2, with 8 bases that match TRBD1. Germline V CDR1 and CDR2: LNHNV, YYDKDF (reference sequence). This CDR3 region has 13 residues. Trimming took 5 bases from V and 8 from J; bases not matched to a gene: 7. The CDR3 loop reads CATSGTGGSGYTF. The CDR3 coding sequence is TGTGCCACCAGCGGGACAGGAGGGAGCGGCTACACCTTC.

This clonotype was found a few times. This chain connects TRBV24-1 to TRBJ2-5, with 7 bases aligning to TRBD2. Trimming cost V 3 bases and J 3 bases; bases outside gene matches: 6. The CDR3 length is 15 residues. Germline V lookup: CDR1 KGHDR, CDR2 SFDVKD. CDR3 nucleotides: TGTGCCACCAGTGATCTCGGGGCGGGGGAAGAGACCCAGTACTTC. Amino acid sequence: CATSDLGAGEETQYF.

This clonotype was counted a few times. This chain links TRBV9 with TRBJ2-3, with D perhaps matching TRBD2 (6 bases). Per the germline V gene, CDR1 is SGDLS and CDR2 is YYNGEE. This CDR3 comprises 14 residues. Trimming took 0 bases from V and 4 from J, leaving 9 bases between them. The CDR3 bases are TGTGCCAGCAGCGTAGGCAGGGAGGCAGATACGCAGTATTTT. Protein: CASSVGREADTQYF. Looking up the rest from reference TRBV9 and TRBJ2-3 gives the full variable domain: DSGVTQTPKHLITATGQRVTLRCSPRSGDLSVYWYQQSLDQGLQFLIQYYNGEERAKGNILERFSAQQFPDLHSELNLSSLELGDSALYFCASSVGREADTQYFGPGTRLTVL.

There are a few counts of this clonotype. The CDR3 DNA sequence: TGTGCCAGCCAGCCATGGGGACCTAATTCACCCCTCCACTTT. Protein: CASQPWGPNSPLHF. The gene calls are TRBV12-3 or TRBV12-4 and TRBJ1-6; TRBD1 might be the D (5 bases). This CDR3 has 14 amino acids. The V end lost 8 bases, the J end lost 6 bases, and 14 bases lay between the germline ends.

This clonotype showed up just a few times. This chain joins TRBV4-1 and TRBJ2-3; possibly TRBD1 or TRBD2 for D (5 bases each). Looked up from germline, CDR1 is MGHRA and CDR2 is YSYEKL. The CDR3 has 15 residues. Trimming removed 4 bases from V and 6 bases from J, with 17 bases in between. The CDR3 nucleotides are TGCGCCAGCAGCCCCAACAGGCGGGCCGGCGATACGCAGTATTTT. This gives the protein CASSPNRRAGDTQYF.

The gene calls are TRBV3-1 and TRBJ2-6; 7 nucleotides agree with TRBD2. The J segment lost 4 bases and the V segment lost 4 bases, leaving 22 bases of the junction unmatched. This CDR3 has 21 residues. Germline-derived CDR1 and CDR2 are LGHDT and YNNKEL (reference sequence). The CDR3 protein is CASSRDLRRGTRTAGANVLTF. CDR3 in DNA: TGTGCCAGCAGCCGAGATCTTAGGCGGGGGACTCGAACAGCAGGGGCCAACGTCCTGACTTTC.

This clonotype has just a few counts. The chain couples TRBV11-2 to TRBJ2-5; 10 nucleotides line up with TRBD2. Germline V gene sequence: CDR1 SGHAT, CDR2 FQNNGV. The CDR3 sequence is 15 residues long. With 3 bases clipped from V and 3 bases from J, the junction kept 4 bases outside the gene matches. CDR3 region: CASSFWLAGEETQYF. The CDR3 region has the DNA TGTGCCAGCAGCTTCTGGCTAGCGGGGGAAGAGACCCAGTACTTC. The full variable domain, with the rest looked up from reference TRBV11-2 and TRBJ2-5, is EAGVAQSPRYKIIEKRQSVAFWCNPISGHATLYWYQQILGQGPKLLIQFQNNGVVDDSQLPKDRFSAERLKGVDSTLKIQPAKLEDSAVYLCASSFWLAGEETQYFGPGTRLLVL.

As regards this clonotype: Its ends do not fully match the called genes, so a read error is possible. This chain links TRBV5-1 with TRBJ1-6, with 8 bases that match TRBD1. Germline CDR1 SGHRS, CDR2 YFSETQ. This CDR3 is 15 amino acids long. The CDR3 DNA reads as TGCGCCAGCAGCATGAGGACAGGGAATAATTCATCCCTCCACTTT. This sequence encodes CASSMRTGNNSSLHF.

J is TRBJ2-3 and V is TRBV11-2; 8 nucleotides agree with TRBD2. The CDR3 sequence is 13 residues long. Germline CDR1 is SGHAT and CDR2 is FQNNGV. Unmatched junction bases numbered 5, after V lost 3 bases and J lost 9 bases. CDR3 region: CASSFLAGRTQYF. CDR3 in DNA: TGTGCCAGCAGCTTTTTAGCGGGGCGGACGCAGTATTTT.

The sample holds a few counts of this clonotype. This chain links TRBV4-1 with TRBJ2-1; 9 bases are a match to TRBD1. Germline assignment: CDR1 MGHRA and CDR2 YSYEKL. The CDR3 extends over 14 amino acids. The V and J ends lost 7 bases and 5 bases, in that order; junction bases with no gene match: 6. The CDR3 here is CASTGDRADNEQFF. The DNA for the CDR3 is TGCGCCAGCACCGGGGACAGGGCGGACAATGAGCAGTTCTTC.

The sample holds a few counts of this clonotype. The chain carries TRBV27 and TRBJ2-1; D ambiguous. CDR1 is MNHEY and CDR2 is SMNVEV in the germline V gene (reference sequence). The CDR3 is 13 amino acids. The ends were cut back, 0 bases at V and 8 bases at J, with 8 bases in the middle. CDR3 nucleotides: TGTGCCAGCAGTTTATCCCGGGTGCATGAGCAGTTCTTC. Translating it yields CASSLSRVHEQFF.

CDR3 DNA sequence: TGTGCCAGCAGCTTTTCACTTAGCGCGAGGAATGAGCAGTTCTTC. Its protein product is CASSFSLSARNEQFF. This chain uses TRBV11-2 with TRBJ2-1; maybe TRBD2 (5 bases). The CDR3 has 15 residues. V lost 3 bases, J lost 7 bases, and 16 bases lay in between. Germline loops: CDR1 SGHAT, CDR2 FQNNGV.

Only a few counts were recorded for this clonotype. This rearrangement joins TRBV7-9 to TRBJ1-5; D gene ambiguous. The germline gives CDR1 SEHNR, CDR2 FQNEAQ (reference sequence). The CDR3 sequence is 14 residues long. Trimming took 3 bases from V and 3 from J, leaving 9 bases between them. CDR3 region: CASSFERSNQPQHF. In DNA, the CDR3 is TGTGCCAGCAGCTTCGAGAGATCCAATCAGCCCCAGCATTTT.

This chain links TRBV11-2 with TRBJ2-3, with 7 positions matching TRBD2. Trimming removed 5 bases from V and 0 bases from J; junction bases left unmatched: 8. The germline CDR1 and CDR2 sequences are SGHAT and FQNNGV. This CDR3 comprises 16 residues. CDR3: CASSPQAGSSTDTQYF. The CDR3 nucleotides read TGTGCCAGCAGCCCCCAAGCGGGGTCTAGCACAGATACGCAGTATTTT.

This clonotype has a single count. One junction end disagrees with the germline gene, perhaps due to a read error. The chain links TRBV5-6 to TRBJ1-1; the D is unclear. Germline V gene sequence: CDR1 SGHDT, CDR2 YYEEEE. This CDR3 has 14 amino acids. CDR3 region: CASSWGGTNTEAFF. In DNA form, the CDR3 reads TGCGCCAGCAGCTGGGGAGGTACGAACACTGAAGCTTTCTTT.

This clonotype was counted only a few times. The V and J genes are TRBV12-3 or TRBV12-4 and TRBJ2-1; 7 bases line up with TRBD1. There are 18 residues in the CDR3. J was trimmed by 3 bases and V by 3 bases; bases with no gene match: 14. This CDR3 is CASSLDDREPQRYNEQFF. CDR3 coding DNA: TGTGCCAGCAGTTTGGATGACAGGGAGCCCCAGCGCTACAATGAGCAGTTCTTC.

The CDR3 loop reads CASSRRTMRGYTF. The CDR3 nucleotides are TGTGCCAGCAGCCGAAGAACTATGAGGGGCTACACCTTC. The genes are TRBV3-1 and TRBJ1-2; D ambiguous. From germline, CDR1 is LGHDT and CDR2 YNNKEL (reference sequence). The CDR3 contains 13 residues. V lost 4 bases and J lost 8, with 14 bases in between.

The genes are TRBV10-2 and TRBJ2-5; D may be TRBD1 or TRBD2 (6 bases each). Germline-derived CDR1 and CDR2 are WSHSY and SAAADI. The CDR3 sequence is 12 residues long. V lost 8 bases to trimming and J lost 5 bases, with 12 bases between them. The chain's CDR3 is CASHQGRETQYF. For the CDR3, the DNA is TGCGCCAGCCACCAGGGGAGGGAGACCCAGTACTTC.

This clonotype was detected a few times. This rearrangement joins TRBV5-1 to TRBJ2-7; 12 nucleotides align to TRBD1. CDR1 is SGHRS, CDR2 YFSETQ, per germline. J lost 5 bases, V lost 3 bases, and 3 bases had no gene match. This CDR3 is 14 amino acids long. The CDR3 here is CASSWGQGANEQYF. The CDR3 DNA reads TGCGCCAGCAGCTGGGGACAGGGGGCAAACGAGCAGTACTTC.

The rearrangement uses TRBV12-3 or TRBV12-4 and TRBJ1-3; D uncertain. CDR3 length: 14 amino acids. V shed 2 bases and J shed 1 base, with 6 bases lying between them. CDR3 residues: CASSLSGSGNTIYF. CDR3 sequence (DNA): TGTGCCAGCAGTTTATCGGGGTCTGGAAACACCATATATTTT.

V and J are TRBV21-1 and TRBJ2-1; whether TRBD1, the table's D call, matches the DNA was not checked. TRBV21-1 is reported as a pseudogene. The CDR3 is made up of 18 amino acids. The CDR3 loop reads CASSKKTPTGFFVDEQFF. The CDR3 bases are TGTGCCAGCAGCAAAAAAACGCCGACAGGGTTTTTTGTCGATGAGCAGTTCTTC.

Worth noting for this clonotype: A read error is possible here, since a much larger clone lies one base away. The chain links TRBV10-3 to TRBJ2-4, with 7 bases lining up with TRBD1. Germline values: CDR1 ENHRY, CDR2 SYGVKD. The CDR3 runs to 17 residues. The chain's CDR3 is CATSERGTVSSSDIQYF. CDR3 coding DNA: TGTGCCACCAGTGAAAGGGGGACAGTCTCAAGTTCGGACATTCAGTACTTC.

This clonotype occurred a few times. This chain links TRBV29-1 with TRBJ1-1; the D gene is possibly TRBD1 (6 bases). CDR3 length: 13 amino acids. Per germline, CDR1 SQVTM and CDR2 ANQGSEA. As DNA, the CDR3 is TGCACCGTGGGAGGGGGGGTGAGTACTGAAGCTTTCTTT. Amino acids: CTVGGGVSTEAFF. Drawing the rest from reference TRBV29-1 and TRBJ1-1, the complete variable domain is SAVISQKPSRDICQRGTSLTIQCQVDSQVTMMFWYRQQPGQSLTLIATANQGSEATYESGFVIDKFPISRPNLTFSTLTVSNMSPEDSSIYLCTVGGGVSTEAFFGQGTRLTVV.

The CDR3, as DNA: TGTGCCAGCAGCGTCAGGACAGGGGGCTTGAATTCACCCCTCCACTTT. Translation: CASSVRTGGLNSPLHF. The chain combines TRBV13 with TRBJ1-6; 11 bases map to TRBD1. V shed 5 bases and J 7 bases; nucleotides not matched to a gene: 7. There are 16 residues in the CDR3. Germline V gene data show CDR1 as PRHDT and CDR2 as FYEKMQ (reference sequence). The variable domain in full, completed from reference TRBV13 and TRBJ1-6, reads AAGVIQSPRHLIKEKRETATLKCYPIPRHDTVYWYQQGPGQDPQFLISFYEKMQSDKGSIPDRFSAQQFSDYHSELNMSSLELGDSALYFCASSVRTGGLNSPLHFGNGTRLTVT.

Notes on this clonotype: One junction end disagrees with the germline gene, perhaps due to a read error. The genes are TRBV7-3 and TRBJ1-2; 8 bases agree with TRBD1. CDR1 is SGHTA and CDR2 is FQGTGA in the germline V gene. The CDR3 is made up of 15 amino acids. CDR3 loop: CASSVTPGTGGGYTF. The CDR3 DNA sequence: TGTGCCAGCAGCGTAACTCCCGGGACAGGAGGTGGCTACACCTTC.

The CDR3 bases are TGTGCCAGCAGTGAAGAGTCAGGGGCGGGAGATACGCAGTATTTT. It is translated as CASSEESGAGDTQYF. The chain recombines TRBV6-1 with TRBJ2-3; possible D gene TRBD1, 6 bases. The V end lost 1 base, the J end lost 5 bases, and 13 bases lay between the germline ends. The CDR3 contains 15 residues. The germline V gene has CDR1 MNHNS and CDR2 SASEGT.

About this clonotype: Its ends do not fully match the called genes, so a read error is possible. The CDR3 spells CVSSRSRGHDGYTF. The DNA of the CDR3 is TGTGTCAGCAGCCGCTCGCGGGGGCATGATGGCTACACCTTC. This rearrangement joins TRBV11-2 to TRBJ1-2, with D possibly being TRBD1 (6 bases). This CDR3 is built from 14 residues. Germline lookup yields CDR1 SGHAT and CDR2 FQNNGV. The whole variable domain, remainder taken from reference TRBV11-2 and TRBJ1-2, is EAGVAQSPRYKIIEKRQSVAFWCNPISGHATLYWYQQILGQGPKLLIQFQNNGVVDDSQLPKDRFSAERLKGVDSTLKIQPAKLEDSAVYLCVSSRSRGHDGYTFGSGTRLTVV.

A note on this clonotype: Since the CDR3 does not end with the conserved phenylalanine or tryptophan, this likely comes from a read error. The rearrangement uses TRBV20-1 and TRBJ1-2, with no clear D. V was clipped by 1 base and J by 4 bases, with 13 bases between them. Germline V gene data show CDR1 as DFQATT and CDR2 as SNEGSKA (reference sequence). CDR3 length: 14 residues. The CDR3 region is CSARAPGGVYGYTC. CDR3 bases: TGCAGTGCTAGAGCGCCGGGTGGGGTCTATGGCTACACCTGC.